One T cell receptor beta chain is described in this entry. RNA totalling roughly 0.5 to 1 ug underwent reverse transcription with random hexamers. TCRdb re-called the immunoSEQ multiplex PCR reads through MiXCR, storing one row per CDR3 protein. This sample has 84,000 or so distinct CDR3 sequences; approximately 96% occur once, and the top ten carry roughly 0.44%. The CDR3 loop spans 13 amino acids. With 5 bases removed from V and 5 bases from J, the gap between germline ends came to 10 bases. This record belongs to a study of CD8 T cells in Susac syndrome. The sample comprised CD8+ T cells from PBMCs. This sequence joins TRBV12-3 or TRBV12-4 and TRBJ2-1, with a possible D match to TRBD2 (6 bases). The TCR sequence derives from a human donor with Susac syndrome. CDR3 coding DNA: TGTGCCAGCAGTCCCGGGAGTCACAATGAGCAGTTCTTC. This sequence encodes CASSPGSHNEQFF.